Detailed here is one T cell receptor beta chain. Its antigen is still unknown. The sample belongs to a study of PD-1 blockade in classical Hodgkin lymphoma. General study results and limits: Underlying causes for the observed repertoire differences were not defined, possibly disease activity or prior therapy. Patients who responded completely had about the same baseline diversity as newly diagnosed patients. Reported baseline diversity: healthy donors highest, relapsed/refractory patients lowest.

Autologous stem cell transplantation was followed by relapse in every patient, and brentuximab vedotin exposure varied. Best outcomes ranged across complete response, partial response and progressive disease. Here immunoSEQ multiplex PCR was the method, and the copy in TCRdb shows in-frame clones only, minus some. Among 20,000 to 25,000 clones listed, around three quarters were seen once. Germline V gene data show CDR1 as SGHNT and CDR2 as YYREEE (reference sequence). V shed 3 bases and J 3 bases; nucleotides not matched to a gene: 9. This CDR3 is built from 16 residues. V is TRBV5-4 and J is TRBJ2-3, with 8 bases that match TRBD2. The receptor was isolated from a human donor with classical Hodgkin lymphoma. The sequencing here drew on peripheral blood mononuclear cells (PBMCs), taken before the second cycle of nivolumab. CDR3 nucleotides: TGTGCCAGCAGCTGGGGGGGGAGCGGGAGTACAGATACGCAGTATTTT. It codes for CASSWGGSGSTDTQYF.